This T cell receptor beta chain emerged from a study of blood T cell repertoires in COVID-19. About the study: The United States, Italy and Spain provided the acute and convalescent COVID-19 samples. PBMCs, B-cell-depleted T cells, or T cells provided the cDNA or gDNA that made up the material.

Trimming cost V 5 bases and J 6 bases; bases outside gene matches: 3. The V gene's germline CDR1 is LNHDA and CDR2 SQIVND (reference sequence). The CDR3 totals 12 residues. Under the authors' procedure: For nucleated cells, counts were estimated from reference gene primer amplification. The method was immunoSEQ multiplex PCR; TCRdb's version includes in-frame clones alone and lacks a portion of them. V and J calls and clone size are copied from that table; D and trimming were computed from the DNA. Seen here are about 240,000 clones, around 86% observed once, and the top ten hold 12%. The source of this sequence is a woman aged 55-69 years with active or convalescent COVID-19. The chain carries TRBV19 and TRBJ1-1; TRBD1 aligns across 7 bases. The sample consisted of peripheral blood. The CDR3: CASSFTGAEAFF. For the CDR3, the DNA is TGTGCCAGTAGTTTTACAGGGGCTGAAGCTTTCTTT. Full variable domain (remainder filled in from reference TRBV19 and TRBJ1-1): DGGITQSPKYLFRKEGQNVTLSCEQNLNHDAMYWYRQDPGQGLRLIYYSQIVNDFQKGDIAEGYSVSREKKESFPLTVTSAQKNPTAFYLCASSFTGAEAFFGQGTRLTVV.